The 6 T cell receptor beta chains below were found in one sample sequenced in a study of T-cell memory formation after mild COVID-19. TCRdb re-analysed the 5' RACE reads in MiXCR, keeping a single row per CDR3 protein. The sample includes about 280,000 distinct CDR3 sequences, around 8% of them seen just once. The sample taken for sequencing was PBMCs or a T cell subset sorted from them (not recorded which). These receptor sequences come from a man aged 18 to 29 who had mild COVID-19 (a few samples of this study predate the infection). Cell type and time point are not known.

This clonotype appeared a few times. This chain connects TRBV4-3 to TRBJ1-6; 9 nucleotides line up with TRBD1. The CDR3 runs 15 residues. CDR1 LGHNA and CDR2 YSLEER come from the germline V gene. Trimming cost V 5 bases and J 9 bases; bases outside gene matches: 8. Here the CDR3 DNA reads TGCGCCAGCAGCGCCGGGACAGGGATGGTTTCACCCCTCCACTTT. Amino acids: CASSAGTGMVSPLHF.

The rearrangement links TRBV5-1 to TRBJ1-1; a possible D gene is TRBD1 (6 bases). Germline V CDR1 and CDR2: SGHRS, YFSETQ. The CDR3 has 15 amino acids. Deletions cut 1 base from V and 5 bases from J, with 15 bases between. CDR3 residues: CASSLQGGRVTEAFF. CDR3 bases: TGCGCCAGCAGCTTGCAAGGGGGACGAGTTACTGAAGCTTTCTTT.

This clonotype was counted ten times or more. This chain joins TRBV6-2 or TRBV6-3 and TRBJ1-2; D unclear. CDR1 and CDR2 (germline): MNHEY, SVGEGT. The V and J ends lost 2 bases and 4 bases respectively, with 8 bases between them. The CDR3 has 13 residues. The CDR3, as DNA: TGTGCCAGCAGTTACGGCGGGATCTATGGCTACACCTTC. As protein: CASSYGGIYGYTF.

This clonotype appeared a few times. J is TRBJ2-7 and V is TRBV2; D not resolved. V lost 1 base to trimming and J lost 2 bases, with 9 bases between them. Germline V CDR1 and CDR2: SNHLY, FYNNEI. The length of the CDR3 is 14 residues. The chain's CDR3 is CASSEEHRTYEQYF. The CDR3 region has the DNA TGTGCCAGCAGTGAAGAACACCGTACCTACGAGCAGTACTTC.

The CDR3 DNA follows: TGTGCCAGCAGTTCGGGACAGGGGTTCGAGGACGAGCAGTACGTC. Its translation: CASSSGQGFEDEQYV. J is TRBJ2-7 and V is TRBV28, with TRBD1 matching over 10 bases. The V gene end was trimmed by 4 bases and the J gene end by 5 bases; junction bases not matched to a gene: 8. CDR1 and CDR2 from the germline V gene are MDHEN and SYDVKM. The CDR3 is 15 residues long.

This clonotype occurred a few times. The chain links TRBV6-1 to TRBJ2-7; possibly TRBD1 for D (5 bases). CDR3 size: 12 residues. The V and J ends lost 8 bases and 6 bases respectively, with 14 bases between them. CDR1 MNHNS and CDR2 SASEGT come from the germline V gene. The CDR3 reads CASGAGRSEQYV. The CDR3 nucleotides read TGTGCCAGCGGGGCAGGGCGAAGCGAGCAGTACGTC.